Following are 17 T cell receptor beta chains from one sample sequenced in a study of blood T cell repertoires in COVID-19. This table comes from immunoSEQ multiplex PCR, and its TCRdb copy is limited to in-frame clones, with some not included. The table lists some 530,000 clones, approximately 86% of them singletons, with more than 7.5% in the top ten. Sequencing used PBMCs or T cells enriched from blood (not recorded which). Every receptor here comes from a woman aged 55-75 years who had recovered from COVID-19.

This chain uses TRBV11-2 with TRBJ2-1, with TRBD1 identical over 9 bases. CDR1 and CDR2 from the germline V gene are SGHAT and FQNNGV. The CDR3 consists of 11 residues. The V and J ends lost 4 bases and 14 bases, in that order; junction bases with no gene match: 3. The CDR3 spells CASSSRQGEFF. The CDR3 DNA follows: TGTGCCAGCAGCTCTAGACAGGGGGAGTTCTTC.

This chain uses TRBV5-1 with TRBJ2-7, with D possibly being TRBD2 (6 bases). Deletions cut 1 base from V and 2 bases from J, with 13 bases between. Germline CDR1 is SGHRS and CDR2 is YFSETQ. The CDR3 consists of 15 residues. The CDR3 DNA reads TGCGCCAGCAGCTTGAGGACCGGGGGTCCCTACGAGCAGTACTTC. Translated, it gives CASSLRTGGPYEQYF.

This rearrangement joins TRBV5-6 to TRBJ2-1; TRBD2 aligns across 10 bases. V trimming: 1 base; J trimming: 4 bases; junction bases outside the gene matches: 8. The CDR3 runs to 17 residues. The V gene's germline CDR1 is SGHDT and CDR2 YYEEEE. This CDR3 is CASSLRSAGGRYNEQFF. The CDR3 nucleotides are TGTGCCAGCAGCTTGCGATCAGCGGGGGGGAGATACAATGAGCAGTTCTTC.

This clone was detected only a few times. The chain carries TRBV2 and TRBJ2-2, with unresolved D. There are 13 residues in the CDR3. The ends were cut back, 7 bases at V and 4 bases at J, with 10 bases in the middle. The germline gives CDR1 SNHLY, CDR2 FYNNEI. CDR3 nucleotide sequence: TGTGCCAGCACCAAAAGCCCCACCGGGGAGCTGTTTTTT. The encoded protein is CASTKSPTGELFF. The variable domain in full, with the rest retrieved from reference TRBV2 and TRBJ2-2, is EPEVTQTPSHQVTQMGQEVILRCVPISNHLYFYWYRQILGQKVEFLVSFYNNEISEKSEIFDDQFSVERPDGSNFTLKIRSTKLEDSAMYFCASTKSPTGELFFGEGSRLTVL.

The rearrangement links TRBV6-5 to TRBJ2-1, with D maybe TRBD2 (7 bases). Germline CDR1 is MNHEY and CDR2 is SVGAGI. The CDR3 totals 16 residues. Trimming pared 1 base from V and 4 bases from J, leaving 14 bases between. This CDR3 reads CASSYLGGGRYNEQFF. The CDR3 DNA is TGTGCCAGCAGTTACTTAGGGGGGGGCAGGTACAATGAGCAGTTCTTC.

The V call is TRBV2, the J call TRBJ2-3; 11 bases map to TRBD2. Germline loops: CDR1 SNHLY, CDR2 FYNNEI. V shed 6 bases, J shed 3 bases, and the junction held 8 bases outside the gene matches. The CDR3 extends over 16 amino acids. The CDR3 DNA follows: TGTGCCAGCAGCGCAGAGGGACTAGCGGAGACAGATACGCAGTATTTT. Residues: CASSAEGLAETDTQYF.

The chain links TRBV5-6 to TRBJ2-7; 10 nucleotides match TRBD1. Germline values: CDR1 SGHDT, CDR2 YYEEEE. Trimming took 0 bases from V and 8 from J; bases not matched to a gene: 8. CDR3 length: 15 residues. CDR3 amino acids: CASSLALGTGDKQYF. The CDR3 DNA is TGTGCCAGCAGCTTGGCGCTTGGGACAGGGGATAAGCAGTACTTC.

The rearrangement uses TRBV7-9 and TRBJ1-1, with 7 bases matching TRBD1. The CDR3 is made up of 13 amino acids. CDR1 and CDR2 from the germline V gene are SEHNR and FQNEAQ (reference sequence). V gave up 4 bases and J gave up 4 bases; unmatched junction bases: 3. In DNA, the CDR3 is TGTGCCAGCAGCTCACAGGGGCCCACTGAAGCTTTCTTT. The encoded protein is CASSSQGPTEAFF.

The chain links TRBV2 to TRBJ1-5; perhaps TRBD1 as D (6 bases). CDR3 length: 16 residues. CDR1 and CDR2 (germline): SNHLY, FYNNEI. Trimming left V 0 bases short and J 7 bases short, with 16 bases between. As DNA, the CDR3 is TGTGCCAGCAGTGAAGCGGGGTTACAGGGAGAACAGCCCCAGCATTTT. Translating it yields CASSEAGLQGEQPQHF.

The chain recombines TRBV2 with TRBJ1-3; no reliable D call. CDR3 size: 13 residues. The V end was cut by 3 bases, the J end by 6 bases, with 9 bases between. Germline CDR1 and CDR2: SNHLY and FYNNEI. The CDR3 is CASSETIINTIYF. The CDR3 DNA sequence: TGTGCCAGCAGTGAGACAATTATAAACACCATATATTTT.

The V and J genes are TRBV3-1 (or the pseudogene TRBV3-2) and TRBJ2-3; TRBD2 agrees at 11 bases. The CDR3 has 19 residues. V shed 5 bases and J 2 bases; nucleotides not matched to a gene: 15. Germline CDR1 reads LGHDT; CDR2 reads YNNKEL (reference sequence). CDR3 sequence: CASSESPALAGAYTDTQYF. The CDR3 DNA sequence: TGTGCCAGCAGCGAATCCCCGGCACTAGCGGGGGCCTACACAGATACGCAGTATTTT.

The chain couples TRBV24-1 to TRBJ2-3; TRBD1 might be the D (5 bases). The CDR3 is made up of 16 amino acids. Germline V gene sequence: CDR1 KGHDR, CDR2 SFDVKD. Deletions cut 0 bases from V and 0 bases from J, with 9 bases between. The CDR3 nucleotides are TGTGCCACCAGTGATTTGCAAGGGGTTAGCACAGATACGCAGTATTTT. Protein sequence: CATSDLQGVSTDTQYF.

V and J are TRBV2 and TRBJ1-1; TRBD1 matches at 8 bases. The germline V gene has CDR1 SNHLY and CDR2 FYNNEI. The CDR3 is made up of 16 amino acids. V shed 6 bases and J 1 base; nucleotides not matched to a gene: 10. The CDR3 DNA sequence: TGTGCCAGCAGACCCGACAGGGGCCTATCGAACACTGAAGCTTTCTTT. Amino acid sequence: CASRPDRGLSNTEAFF.

CDR3 in DNA: TGTGCCAGCAGCTCGGGGACAGGGGAAACCGGGGAGCTGTTTTTT. Its translation: CASSSGTGETGELFF. The genes are TRBV5-5 and TRBJ2-2; 10 positions match TRBD1. The length of the CDR3 is 15 residues. J was trimmed by 5 bases and V by 3 bases; bases with no gene match: 4. Germline assignment: CDR1 SGHKS and CDR2 YYEKEE (reference sequence).

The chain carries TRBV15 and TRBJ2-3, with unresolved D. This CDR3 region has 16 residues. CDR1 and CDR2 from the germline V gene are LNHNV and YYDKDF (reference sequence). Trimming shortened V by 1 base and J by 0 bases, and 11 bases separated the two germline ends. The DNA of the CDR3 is TGTGCCACCAGCAGAGCTATACGCGTTAGCACAGATACGCAGTATTTT. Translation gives CATSRAIRVSTDTQYF.

Here the CDR3 reads CASSVATLQGEYNEQFF. The CDR3, as DNA: TGTGCCAGCAGCGTAGCTACTCTGCAGGGCGAGTACAATGAGCAGTTCTTC. The genes are TRBV9 and TRBJ2-1; D may be TRBD1 (5 bases). The CDR3 totals 17 residues. Germline lookup yields CDR1 SGDLS and CDR2 YYNGEE. V gave up 0 bases and J gave up 4 bases, with 17 bases separating them.

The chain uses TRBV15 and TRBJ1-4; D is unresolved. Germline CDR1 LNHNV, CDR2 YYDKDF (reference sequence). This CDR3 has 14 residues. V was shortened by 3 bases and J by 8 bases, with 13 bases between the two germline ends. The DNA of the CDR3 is TGTGCCACCAGCAGTGGAGGGATGGGAGAAAAACTGTTTTTT. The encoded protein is CATSSGGMGEKLFF.